This T cell receptor beta chain emerged from a study of OX40 agonist ivuxolimab in advanced cancers. Study summary: Clinicians treated patients with ivuxolimab, an agonistic anti-OX40 (CD134) antibody. Administration of intravenous ivuxolimab to patients occurred every 2 weeks at 0.01 to 10 mg/kg. Over 30% of patients had received prior checkpoint inhibitor therapy.

TCRdb keeps only in-frame clones here, not all; method: immunoSEQ multiplex PCR. The data hold 70,000 to 95,000 clones, with approximately 93% observed a single time. This CDR3 contains 13 residues. Germline V gene sequence: CDR1 SGHNT, CDR2 YENEEA. Trimming at V came to 8 bases and at J to 3 bases, leaving 6 bases not matched to a gene. The material sequenced was CD4+ or CD8+ T cells sorted from blood, taken in a trial of the OX40 agonist ivuxolimab. The receptor was isolated from an adult with an advanced solid tumor such as melanoma, head and neck, liver or kidney cancer. This chain connects TRBV11-3 to TRBJ2-7; TRBD1 aligns across 8 bases. The CDR3 DNA follows: TGTGCCAGCGGGGGACAGGAGAGCTACGAGCAGTACTTC. Its protein is CASGGQESYEQYF.